This T cell receptor beta chain was recovered during a study of blood T cell repertoires in COVID-19. The method was immunoSEQ multiplex PCR; TCRdb's version includes in-frame clones alone and lacks a portion of them. The sample yields about 370,000 clones, approximately 90% seen once. The ends were cut back, 7 bases at V and 5 bases at J, with 15 bases in the middle. The CDR3 has 13 residues. Germline CDR1 MDHEN, CDR2 SYDVKM. This sequence was found in a man aged 18 to 35 who had recovered from COVID-19. Sample: PBMCs or T cells enriched from blood (not recorded which). V is TRBV28 and J is TRBJ2-7, with a weak D call TRBD1 (7 bases). The CDR3 coding sequence is TGTGCCAGCACCCAGGGGGGCGTCGACGAGCAGTACTTC. Its translation is CASTQGGVDEQYF.